A selection of T cell receptor beta chains follows, all from one sample in a study of shared clonotypes between healthy human individuals. Produced via immunoSEQ multiplex PCR; TCRdb's table is partial and in-frame only. The sample has 950,000 to 1,300,000 clones; 60% to 80% are singletons. Sequencing used memory CD4+ T cells sorted from blood. The receptors originated from a man between 18 and 29 years old in good health. CDR3s include the opening cysteine and the closing phenylalanine or tryptophan. The order of the fields is V gene, D gene, clone size, J gene, CDR3 DNA, CDR3 protein. The D gene is left open where the match is weak. The listing skips clone size in some rows; elsewhere it reads once, few, many or a size class.

>TRBV19|NA|NA|TRBJ1-3
TGTGCCAGTAGTCCGGCGCAGGGGACAAACACCATATATTTT
CASSPAQGTNTIYF
>TRBV5-4|NA|NA|TRBJ2-7
TGTGCCAGCACCCCCGACCCCACTTCCTACGAGCAGTGCTTC
CASTPDPTSYEQCF
>TRBV2|TRBD1|many|TRBJ2-7
TGTGCCAGCAGTGAAGGGACAGGGGTCATCGAGCAGTACTTC
CASSEGTGVIEQYF
>TRBV4-2|NA|once|TRBJ2-7
TGTGCCAGCAGCCAAGATTATCAAGCGGGACACTACGAGCAGTACTTC
CASSQDYQAGHYEQYF
>TRBV5-1|NA|many|TRBJ2-5
TGCGCCAGCAAAAGGGAGGTGGGCGAGACCCAGTACTTC
CASKREVGETQYF
>TRBV19|NA|once|TRBJ1-1
TGTGCCAGTAGTACAGGACAATCTCCTCTACGATACATGAACACTGAAGCTTTCTTT
CASSTGQSPLRYMNTEAFF
>TRBV30|TRBD1|NA|TRBJ1-1
TGTGCCTGGGACAGGGGTCGGGGCACTGAAGCTTTCTTT
CAWDRGRGTEAFF
>TRBV5-6|NA|NA|TRBJ2-6
TGTGCCAGCAGCCAACAGGGACGCTCTGGGGCCAACGTCCTGACTTTC
CASSQQGRSGANVLTF
>TRBV27|NA|NA|TRBJ2-7
TGTGCCAGCAGTTTGTTTTGGAGAGGTGATACCGAGCAGTACTTC
CASSLFWRGDTEQYF
>TRBV5-1|NA|NA|TRBJ2-3
TGCGCCAGCAGCTGGGAGATAGATACGCAGTATTTT
CASSWEIDTQYF
>TRBV19|TRBD1|once|TRBJ1-2
TGTGCCAGTCAGGACAGGAACTATGGCTACACCTTC
CASQDRNYGYTF
>TRBV5-1|TRBD2|NA|TRBJ2-6
TGCGCCAGCAGCTTAGGACTAGCGGGAGGCAAGTCTGGGGCCAACGTCCTGACTTTC
CASSLGLAGGKSGANVLTF
>TRBV5-8|NA|once|TRBJ1-2
TGTGCCAGCAGCTTGGGTGCGGCAGTTAACTATGGCTACACCTTC
CASSLGAAVNYGYTF
>TRBV7-2|NA|once|TRBJ2-1
TGTGCCAGCAGCAACGATTGGACGGCTAATGAGCAGTTCTTC
CASSNDWTANEQFF
>TRBV11-1|TRBD1|NA|TRBJ2-1
TGTGCCAGCCGGGGGACAGGGGGGTACAATGAGCAGTTCTTC
CASRGTGGYNEQFF
>TRBV5-1|TRBD1|many|TRBJ1-5
TGCGCCAGCAGCAGGGACGGGACAGAGAATCAGCCCCAGCATTTT
CASSRDGTENQPQHF
>TRBV6-1|NA|NA|TRBJ1-1
TGTGCCAGCAGTGAACCCAGGGGTTTAGTGACTGAAGCTTTCTTT
CASSEPRGLVTEAFF
>TRBV9|TRBD2|NA|TRBJ2-7
TGTGCCAGCAGCGTCGACCCCTGGACTAGCGATGAGCAGTACTTC
CASSVDPWTSDEQYF
>TRBV4-2|NA|NA|TRBJ2-4
TGTGCCAGCAGCCTGGTAGCGTACGGGACTCCAGACCTAAACATTCAGTACTTC
CASSLVAYGTPDLNIQYF
>TRBV5-1|NA|NA|TRBJ1-2
TGCGCCAGCAGCCCGGCCGGGGAGGTGGGCTATGGCTACACCTTC
CASSPAGEVGYGYTF
>TRBV28|TRBD1|few|TRBJ1-2
TGTGCCAGCAGAAAACAGGGGAGCGTTAACTATGGCTACACCTTC
CASRKQGSVNYGYTF
>TRBV18|NA|NA|TRBJ1-2
TGTGCCAGCTCAACGGGCAACGACAGATACTATGGCTACACCTTC
CASSTGNDRYYGYTF
>TRBV6-1|NA|NA|TRBJ2-3
TGTGCCAGCAGTGCGACCACAGATACGCAGTATTTT
CASSATTDTQYF
>TRBV5-4|TRBD2|NA|TRBJ2-7
TGTGCCAGCAGCTTAGCCACTAGCGGGAGGCTCTACGAGCAGTACTTC
CASSLATSGRLYEQYF
>TRBV30|NA|NA|TRBJ1-5
TGTGCCTGGAGTGTAGGGTCTTCCCTGGGAAATCAGCCCCAGCATTTT
CAWSVGSSLGNQPQHF
>TRBV7-2|TRBD2|NA|TRBJ2-7
TGTGCCAGCACCATAGCGGGAGGGCTTCGCGAGCAGTACTTC
CASTIAGGLREQYF
>TRBV10-3|TRBD2|NA|TRBJ2-3
TGTGCCATCAGTGATGGGGTAGCGGGAACTACGCAGTATTTT
CAISDGVAGTTQYF
>TRBV11-2|TRBD1|NA|TRBJ1-1
TGTGCCAGCAGCTTAGGACAGGGGTTGGAAGCTTTCTTT
CASSLGQGLEAFF
>TRBV5-1|NA|NA|TRBJ2-3
TGCGCCAGCAGCTTGGCAGTCAGTTCTAGCACAGATACGCAGTATTTT
CASSLAVSSSTDTQYF
>TRBV5-1|NA|NA|TRBJ2-7
TGCGCCAGCAGCTTGGAAGTCGCCGGCACTTCCTACGAGCAGTACTTC
CASSLEVAGTSYEQYF